Each of the 11 T cell receptor beta chains below was sequenced from the same sample in a study of identical twins' blood T cells (dated by TCRdb to about 2013). Receptor libraries were prepared by 5' RACE. Sequenced on an Illumina Genome Analyzer IIx. The public reads were quality trimmed at Q25 with fastp and then assembled into clones with MiXCR by TCRdb, keeping productive beta chains. Rows with one shared CDR3 protein collapse into an entry with the most common genes and DNA. This sample has 350,000 to 400,000 distinct CDR3 sequences in its table, and about 28% of those were observed once. About 6% of the sample is held by the ten biggest clonotypes. Sequenced input: PBMCs. Source of these receptors: a woman aged 18-50 years in good health.

The chain employs TRBV7-9 and TRBJ1-1; D is uncertain. Germline CDR1 reads SEHNR; CDR2 reads FQNEAQ (reference sequence). V lost 5 bases and J lost 5, with 6 bases in between. The CDR3 has 11 amino acids. As DNA, the CDR3 is TGTGCCAGCAGCGGTCAGACTGAAGCTTTCTTT. This translates into CASSGQTEAFF.

This clonotype has at least ten counts. The chain employs TRBV18 and TRBJ1-1; maybe TRBD1 (5 bases). Trimming took 1 base from V and 1 from J, leaving 7 bases between them. The CDR3 covers 14 residues. Germline values: CDR1 KGHSH, CDR2 LQKENI. The CDR3 loop is CASSPRGANTEAFF. For the CDR3, the DNA is TGTGCCAGCTCACCACGGGGCGCGAACACTGAAGCTTTCTTT.

Concerning this clonotype itself: One junction end disagrees with the germline gene, perhaps due to a read error. This chain uses TRBV7-9 with TRBJ2-2; D is possibly TRBD2 (6 bases). CDR1 and CDR2 (germline): SEHNR, FQNEAQ (reference sequence). The CDR3 length is 13 residues. CDR3 protein: CASSLYDTGGLFF. CDR3 coding DNA: TGTGCCAGCAGCTTATACGACACCGGGGGGCTGTTTTTT.

This clonotype was seen at least ten times. This chain links TRBV13 with TRBJ1-1, with a weak D call TRBD1 (6 bases). V dropped 1 base and J dropped 8 bases, with 17 bases sitting between them. The CDR3 runs to 15 residues. Germline CDR1 and CDR2: PRHDT and FYEKMQ (reference sequence). Here the CDR3 DNA reads TGTGCCAGCAGCTTAGTTAGGGGGGACGCTAGGGAAGCTTTCTTT. Translating gives CASSLVRGDAREAFF.

The table lists this clonotype with many counts. The chain uses TRBV6-6 and TRBJ1-5; D perhaps matches TRBD1 (6 bases). Germline CDR1 is MNHNY and CDR2 is SVGAGI (reference sequence). CDR3 length: 15 residues. V lost 6 bases and J lost 0, with 12 bases in between. CDR3 bases: TGTGCCAGCAGGCATAAGGGGGATAGCAATCAGCCCCAGCATTTT. This encodes CASRHKGDSNQPQHF.

The rearrangement joins TRBV6-6 to TRBJ1-3, with TRBD1 matching over 9 bases. The CDR3 is 17 amino acids. The V gene end was trimmed by 6 bases and the J gene end by 3 bases; junction bases not matched to a gene: 12. Germline V gene data show CDR1 as MNHNY and CDR2 as SVGAGI (reference sequence). The CDR3 spells CASRTSQGAEDGNTIYF. The CDR3 DNA reads as TGTGCCAGCAGGACCTCACAGGGGGCAGAAGATGGAAACACCATATATTTT.

This chain uses TRBV2 with TRBJ1-5, with 8 bases lining up with TRBD1. Looked up from germline, CDR1 is SNHLY and CDR2 is FYNNEI. The CDR3 consists of 14 residues. V shed 8 bases and J 6 bases; nucleotides not matched to a gene: 9. CDR3 sequence reads: CASLPTGGTQPQHF. The DNA for the CDR3 is TGTGCCAGCCTACCTACAGGGGGAACTCAGCCCCAGCATTTT.

This clonotype came up many times. The chain combines TRBV13 with TRBJ2-2; no clear D. V was pared by 5 bases and J by 1 base, with 8 bases between. The CDR3 runs 14 residues. Per germline, CDR1 PRHDT and CDR2 FYEKMQ (reference sequence). CDR3 bases: TGTGCCAGCAGCGATCCCCAGAACACCGGGGAGCTGTTTTTT. This translates into CASSDPQNTGELFF.

The gene calls are TRBV5-4 and TRBJ2-2; TRBD2 matches at 11 bases. In germline, CDR1 is SGHNT, CDR2 YYREEE (reference sequence). With 1 base clipped from V and 7 bases from J, the junction kept 3 bases outside the gene matches. This CDR3 is 15 amino acids long. The CDR3 loop reads CASSLHGTSGGELFF. In DNA form, the CDR3 reads TGTGCCAGCAGCTTGCACGGGACTAGCGGCGGGGAGCTGTTTTTT.

Remarks on this clonotype: This may come from a read error, since a much larger clone is one base off. This rearrangement joins TRBV11-3 to TRBJ2-3, with D unresolved. CDR1 is SGHNT and CDR2 is YENEEA in the germline V gene. CDR3 size: 13 residues. Between the trimmed V and J ends, which lost 7 bases and 2 bases, there was a span of 10 bases. As DNA, the CDR3 is TGTGCCAGCAACACGGTTGTCACAGATACGCAGTATTTT. Amino acids: CASNTVVTDTQYF.

The rearrangement uses TRBV6-6 and TRBJ1-1; 8 bases agree with TRBD1. The ends lost 10 bases at V and 7 bases at J; junction bases unmatched: 2. Germline V lookup: CDR1 MNHNY, CDR2 SVGAGI (reference sequence). The CDR3 is 10 residues long. The CDR3 region is CATGQGEAFF. The CDR3 DNA is TGTGCCACCGGACAGGGTGAAGCTTTCTTT.